The sample holds many counts of the clone carrying this T cell receptor (beta chain). Its specificity is unknown. The data originate from a study of T cells in Graves' hyperthyroidism and ophthalmopathy. Disease duration under 2 months; hyperthyroidism patients were aged 18 to 65. Amplification of TCR beta CDR3 regions was performed using RNA transcripts as template. With the HTBI primer set, the TCR CDR3 went through a first round of RT-PCR. Each CDR3 protein gets one entry after TCRdb re-called the multiplex PCR reads with MiXCR. Altogether some 98,000 distinct CDR3 sequences are present, roughly 40% being singletons, with the ten largest covering more than 8.5%. Findings and limits, study-wide: Blood also contained most expanded thyroid clonotypes above 0.001.

V was clipped by 3 bases and J by 6 bases, with 20 bases between them. CDR1 and CDR2 from the germline V gene are DFQATT and SNEGSKA (reference sequence). The CDR3 is 16 residues long. The TCR comes from a woman in her twenties or thirties with Graves' hyperthyroidism. The specimen was peripheral blood or thyroid tissue (not recorded which). This chain connects TRBV20-1 to TRBJ2-2; D is perhaps TRBD2 (5 bases). The DNA of the CDR3 is TGCAGTGCTAGTCGAGGCCCGGGAAGGTTTGCCGGGGAGCTGTTTTTT. Encoded protein: CSASRGPGRFAGELFF.